The 11 T cell receptor beta chains given below trace back to one sample, sequenced in a study of blood T cell repertoires in COVID-19. Profiled with immunoSEQ multiplex PCR; TCRdb holds only in-frame clones, not every one. The sample has 100,000 or so clones, roughly 79% seen once; the top ten hold roughly 37%. Sequenced: peripheral blood. The receptors originated from a man aged 80 or over with acute or convalescent COVID-19.

The J gene is TRBJ1-1, the V gene TRBV2; TRBD1 might be the D (6 bases). V lost 7 bases, J lost 1 base, and 13 bases lay in between. The CDR3 is 14 amino acids. Germline V gene data show CDR1 as SNHLY and CDR2 as FYNNEI. CDR3 in DNA: TGTGCCAGCACCTTGGGACATCCGAACACTGAAGCTTTCTTT. Amino acid sequence: CASTLGHPNTEAFF.

V and J are TRBV5-1 and TRBJ1-1, with 7 bases identical to TRBD1. Germline loops: CDR1 SGHRS, CDR2 YFSETQ. Trimming took 2 bases from V and 0 from J; bases not matched to a gene: 4. The CDR3 extends over 15 amino acids. DNA for the CDR3: TGCGCCAGCAGCTTTGACAGGGCTATGAACACTGAAGCTTTCTTT. The encoded protein is CASSFDRAMNTEAFF.

J is TRBJ2-1 and V is TRBV5-6; 9 positions agree with TRBD1. V was pared by 4 bases and J by 4 bases, with 6 bases of the junction left unmatched. Germline assignment: CDR1 SGHDT and CDR2 YYEEEE. CDR3 length equals 15 residues. The CDR3 sequence: CASSQGTGSYNEQFF. In nucleotides, the CDR3 is TGTGCCAGCAGCCAAGGGACAGGGTCGTACAATGAGCAGTTCTTC.

The V call is TRBV15, the J call TRBJ1-1, with a weak D call TRBD1 (6 bases). Germline CDR1 reads LNHNV; CDR2 reads YYDKDF (reference sequence). With 0 bases removed from V and 1 base from J, the gap between germline ends came to 18 bases. There are 18 residues in the CDR3. This CDR3 is CATSREGGYGATNTEAFF. The CDR3 DNA reads as TGTGCCACCAGCAGAGAAGGGGGTTACGGGGCTACGAACACTGAAGCTTTCTTT.

This chain links TRBV18 with TRBJ2-3; D unclear. Germline V gene lookup returns CDR1 KGHSH and CDR2 LQKENI. CDR3 length: 16 amino acids. V was cut by 2 bases and J by 0 bases, with 12 bases left in between. The CDR3 sequence: CASSPNIRASTDTQYF. For the CDR3, the DNA is TGTGCCAGCTCACCAAATATTCGAGCGAGCACAGATACGCAGTATTTT.

This clone was recorded once. The same CDR3 can be traced to other DNA sequences in this sample. This sequence joins TRBV5-1 and TRBJ2-7; 8 bases match TRBD1. From germline, CDR1 is SGHRS and CDR2 YFSETQ. J was trimmed by 2 bases and V by 5 bases; bases with no gene match: 9. CDR3 size: 15 residues. The CDR3 DNA follows: TGCGCCAGCAGTTTCCAAGGGACAGGCCCCTACGAGCAGTACTTC. It translates to CASSFQGTGPYEQYF.

The genes are TRBV19 and TRBJ1-2, with TRBD1 identical over 7 bases. Trimming cost V 6 bases and J 6 bases; bases outside gene matches: 10. Germline V gives CDR1 LNHDA, CDR2 SQIVND (reference sequence). This CDR3 has 14 residues. In DNA form, the CDR3 reads TGTGCCAGTAGCAATTATCAACAGGGGAATGGCTACACCTTC. Protein product: CASSNYQQGNGYTF.

V gene TRBV18 combines with J gene TRBJ2-7; 7 nucleotides match TRBD1. Looked up from germline, CDR1 is KGHSH and CDR2 is LQKENI. The V segment lost 6 bases and the J segment 4 bases; nucleotides outside the gene matches: 9. This CDR3 is built from 14 residues. The CDR3 region is CASSRNDREYEQYF. CDR3 in DNA: TGTGCCAGCTCTCGCAACGACAGGGAGTACGAGCAGTACTTC.

This clone showed up just a few times. This rearrangement joins TRBV28 to TRBJ2-1; D perhaps matches TRBD2 (6 bases). This CDR3 is built from 14 residues. With 2 bases removed from V and 2 bases from J, the gap between germline ends came to 7 bases. Germline lookup yields CDR1 MDHEN and CDR2 SYDVKM. The DNA for the CDR3 is TGTGCCAGCAGTTTAAGCGGGCCCTACAATGAGCAGTTCTTC. Translated, it gives CASSLSGPYNEQFF. Using reference TRBV28 and TRBJ2-1 for the parts outside the CDR3, the full variable domain is DVKVTQSSRYLVKRTGEKVFLECVQDMDHENMFWYRQDPGLGLRLIYFSYDVKMKEKGDIPEGYSVSREKKERFSLILESASTNQTSMYLCASSLSGPYNEQFFGPGTRLTVL.

The chain uses TRBV29-1 and TRBJ2-3; 9 bases are a match to TRBD1. This CDR3 has 18 residues. Germline CDR1 reads SQVTM; CDR2 reads ANQGSEA. Trimming took 1 base from V and 0 from J; bases not matched to a gene: 11. CDR3 protein: CSVEVWDRAAYSTDTQYF. The CDR3 DNA follows: TGCAGCGTTGAAGTTTGGGACAGGGCCGCGTATAGCACAGATACGCAGTATTTT.

The chain combines TRBV28 with TRBJ1-6, with D possibly being TRBD1 (5 bases). Germline V gene data show CDR1 as MDHEN and CDR2 as SYDVKM. CDR3 size: 14 residues. Trimming cost V 3 bases and J 9 bases, with 12 bases left between them. The DNA for the CDR3 is TGTGCCAGCAGTTTGGGGGGGGAAGGTTCACCCCTCCACTTT. It translates to CASSLGGEGSPLHF.